The 5 T cell receptor beta chains below were found in one sample sequenced in a study of regulatory T cells in long-lasting Graves disease listed by TCRdb under 2021. The library was generated by multiplex PCR. The reads were generated on an Illumina HiSeq 4000. TCR beta libraries were built with iRepertoire HTBI primers and Arm-PCR amplification of CDR3 regions. The public reads were run again by TCRdb, first through fastp at Q25 and then through MiXCR, and only productive beta chains were kept. Rows are unified per CDR3 protein, each entry keeping the most common DNA and genes. For this sample there are around 450,000 distinct CDR3 sequences; around a fifth appear just once. Of the sample, roughly 7.7% falls within the top ten clones. The time point label on this specimen signifies: persistent/refractory GD, antithyroid drugs over 5 years with positive TRAb. For both TCR sequencing and RNA sequencing, RNA was extracted from PBMCs using TRIzol.

Sequenced material: peripheral blood mononuclear cells (PBMCs), taken when the disease was refractory, from a patient treated with antithyroid drugs. All receptors come from a female donor with Graves disease.

For this clonotype: A read error is possible here, since a much larger clone lies one base away. It is likely a read error, because the conserved phenylalanine at the end of the CDR3 is missing. The rearrangement joins TRBV6-1 to TRBJ2-7; D not certain. Trimming took off 6 bases at V and 1 base at J, with 13 bases between the two ends. The CDR3 has 14 residues. Germline values: CDR1 MNHNS, CDR2 SASEGT. The chain's CDR3 is CASSFPKGSYEQYL. The CDR3 region has the DNA TGTGCCAGCAGCTTCCCGAAAGGGTCCTACGAGCAGTACCTC.

This clonotype was counted only a few times. The V and J genes are TRBV3-1 and TRBJ2-5, with TRBD1 matching 9 bases. The CDR3 spans 17 residues. Germline V CDR1 and CDR2: LGHDT, YNNKEL (reference sequence). V dropped 0 bases and J dropped 2; count of bases not matched to a gene: 7. For the CDR3, the DNA is TGTGCCAGCAGCCAAGATCGGGTGACAGGGGGACAAGAGACCCAGTACTTC. Amino acids: CASSQDRVTGGQETQYF.

V gene TRBV24-1 combines with J gene TRBJ2-2; the D gene is possibly TRBD2 (6 bases). This CDR3 has 17 amino acids. Germline CDR1 is KGHDR and CDR2 is SFDVKD. The V end lost 3 bases, the J end lost 3 bases, and 16 bases lay between the germline ends. In DNA form, the CDR3 reads TGTGCCACCAGTGATGGGGGAAGGGACTTTTACACCGGGGAGCTGTTTTTT. This encodes CATSDGGRDFYTGELFF.

The chain uses TRBV6-5 and TRBJ2-4, with 8 bases that match TRBD2. After removal of 4 bases from V and 11 bases from J, the junction contained 10 bases not matched to a gene. In germline, CDR1 is MNHEY, CDR2 SVGAGI. This CDR3 is 14 amino acids long. Here the CDR3 reads CASSSGGTSYVQYF. DNA of the CDR3: TGTGCCAGCAGTTCGGGAGGGACCTCGTATGTTCAGTACTTC.

V is TRBV12-3 or TRBV12-4 and J is TRBJ2-7; D is unresolved. CDR3 length: 14 amino acids. Trimming left V 6 bases short and J 2 bases short, with 14 bases between. CDR3: CASSTPTEPYEQYF. CDR3 nucleotides: TGTGCCAGCAGCACCCCGACTGAACCCTACGAGCAGTACTTC.